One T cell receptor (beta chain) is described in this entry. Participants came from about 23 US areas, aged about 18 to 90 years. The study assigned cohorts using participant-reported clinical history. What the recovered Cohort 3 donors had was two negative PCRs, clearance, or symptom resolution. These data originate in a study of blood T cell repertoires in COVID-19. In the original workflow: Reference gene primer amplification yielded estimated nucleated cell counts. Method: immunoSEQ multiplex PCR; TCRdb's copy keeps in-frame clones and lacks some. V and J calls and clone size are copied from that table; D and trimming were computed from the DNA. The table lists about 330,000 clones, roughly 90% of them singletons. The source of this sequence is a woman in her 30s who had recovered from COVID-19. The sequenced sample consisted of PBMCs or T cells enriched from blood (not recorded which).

CDR3 residues: CASSIEQGIYEQYF. CDR3 nucleotides: TGTGCCAGTAGTATCGAACAGGGGATCTACGAGCAGTACTTC. The V and J genes are TRBV19 and TRBJ2-7; 7 nucleotides line up with TRBD1. The V segment lost 3 bases and the J segment 3 bases; nucleotides outside the gene matches: 5. The length of the CDR3 is 14 residues. Germline CDR1 and CDR2: LNHDA and SQIVND (reference sequence).